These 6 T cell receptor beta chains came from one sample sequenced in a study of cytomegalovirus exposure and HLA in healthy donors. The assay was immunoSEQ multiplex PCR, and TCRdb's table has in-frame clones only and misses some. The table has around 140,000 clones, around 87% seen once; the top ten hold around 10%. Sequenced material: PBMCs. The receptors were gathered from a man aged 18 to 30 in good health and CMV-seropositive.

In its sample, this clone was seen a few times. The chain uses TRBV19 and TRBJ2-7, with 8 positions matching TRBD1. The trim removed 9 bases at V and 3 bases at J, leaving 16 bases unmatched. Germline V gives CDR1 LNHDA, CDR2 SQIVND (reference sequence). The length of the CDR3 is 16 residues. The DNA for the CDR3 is TGTGCCAGCAGGGGGCCTGGGGGAGCGTCTCTCTACGAGCAGTACTTC. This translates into CASRGPGGASLYEQYF.

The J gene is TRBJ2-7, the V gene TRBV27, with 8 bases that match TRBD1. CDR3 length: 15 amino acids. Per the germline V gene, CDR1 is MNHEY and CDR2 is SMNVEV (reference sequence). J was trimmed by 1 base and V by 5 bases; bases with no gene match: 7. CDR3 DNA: TGTGCCAGCAGTCCAAGACAGGGGAGGTCCTACGAGCAGTACTTC. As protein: CASSPRQGRSYEQYF.

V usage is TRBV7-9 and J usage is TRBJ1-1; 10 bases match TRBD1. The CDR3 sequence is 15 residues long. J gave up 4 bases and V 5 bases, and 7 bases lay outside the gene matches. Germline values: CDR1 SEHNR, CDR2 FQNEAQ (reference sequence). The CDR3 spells CASSPGTGEITEAFF. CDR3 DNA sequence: TGTGCCAGCAGCCCCGGGACAGGGGAAATCACTGAAGCTTTCTTT.

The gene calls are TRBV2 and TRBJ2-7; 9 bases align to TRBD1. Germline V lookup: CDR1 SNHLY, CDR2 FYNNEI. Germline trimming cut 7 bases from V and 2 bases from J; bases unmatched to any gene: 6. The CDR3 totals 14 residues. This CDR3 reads CASTRTGATYEQYF. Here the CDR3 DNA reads TGTGCCAGCACTCGGACAGGGGCGACCTACGAGCAGTACTTC.

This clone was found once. CDR3 region: CAWSVPSTFQPQHF. The CDR3, as DNA: TGTGCCTGGAGTGTACCATCTACCTTTCAGCCCCAGCATTTT. The V gene is TRBV30, the J gene TRBJ1-5; no clear D. CDR1 is GTSNPN and CDR2 is SVGIG in the germline V gene (reference sequence). The V end was cut by 0 bases, the J end by 6 bases, with 12 bases between. The CDR3 is made up of 14 amino acids.

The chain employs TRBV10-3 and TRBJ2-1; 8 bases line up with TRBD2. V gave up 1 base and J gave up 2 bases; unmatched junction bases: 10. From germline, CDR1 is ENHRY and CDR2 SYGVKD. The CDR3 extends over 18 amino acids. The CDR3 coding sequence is TGTGCCATCAGTGAGTTCAGCGGGGGCCTCGGGACCTACAATGAGCAGTTCTTC. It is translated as CAISEFSGGLGTYNEQFF.